Listed below are T cell receptor beta chains from one sample, sequenced in a study of graft-versus-host responses after intestinal transplantation. TCRdb keeps only in-frame clones here, not all; method: immunoSEQ multiplex PCR. In the table there are about 130,000 clones, 90% to 95% of which are singletons. No antigens are known for them. The sequences come from unstimulated CD4+ T cells sorted from spleen or lymph node cells, collected before intestinal transplant. The receptors derive from a human donor who received an intestinal transplant. CDR3s include the opening cysteine and the closing phenylalanine or tryptophan. A D gene is named only where the DNA matches it firmly. Clone size is shown for a subset of rows, as once, few, many or a class of expanded clone.

13	NA	TRBJ1-2	once	TRBV4-2	TGTGCCAGCAGCCAAGAGTACGGAGGGGGCTACACCTTC	CASSQEYGGGYTF
14	TRBD1	TRBJ2-7	NA	TRBV18	TGTGCCAGCTCACCAGACAGGGACTCCTACGAGCAGTACTTC	CASSPDRDSYEQYF
12	NA	TRBJ1-1	NA	TRBV5-1	TGCGCCAGCAGACCGACAGATGGTGAAGCTTTCTTT	CASRPTDGEAFF
14	NA	TRBJ2-2	once	TRBV7-3	TGTGCCAGCAGCTTAGGAGGGGGGGTCGGGGAGCTGTTTTTT	CASSLGGGVGELFF
16	NA	TRBJ1-4	NA	TRBV9	TGTGCCAGCAGCGCCCGGTACGGTGCAACTAATGAAAAACTGTTTTTT	CASSARYGATNEKLFF
13	NA	TRBJ1-5	NA	TRBV21-1	TGTGCCCGCGGGGGTAGCAGCAATCAGCCCCAGCATTTT	CARGGSSNQPQHF
11	NA	TRBJ2-7	NA	TRBV30	TGTGCCTGGACAGGGGTTTACGAGCAGTACTTC	CAWTGVYEQYF
14	TRBD2	TRBJ2-7	NA	TRBV7-2	TGTGCCAGCAGCCAGAGCGGGGGGGCCTACGAGCAGTACTTC	CASSQSGGAYEQYF
12	TRBD1	TRBJ1-2	few	TRBV19	TGTGCCACCAAACAGGGGAACTATGGCTACACCTTC	CATKQGNYGYTF
15	TRBD1	TRBJ1-2	NA	TRBV7-9	TGTGCCAGCAGCTCCCTAACAGGGGGCGTATATGGCTACACCTTC	CASSSLTGGVYGYTF